This T cell receptor (beta chain) was retrieved from a study of T cells after yellow fever vaccination. General study results and limits: Post-booster repertoires contained most primary-vaccination clones again (approximately 95% CD4, 88% CD8). A faster peak, day 5 versus 15, was reached by the weaker secondary response. Across the CD4 and CD8 compartments, a small share of clonotypes was present in both. Researchers cautioned that FACS-sorted repertoires could harbor abundant clonotypes contaminating from the bulk population.

Between the trimmed V and J ends, which lost 0 bases and 0 bases, there was a span of 10 bases. This CDR3 is 15 amino acids long. Germline assignment: CDR1 SGHRS and CDR2 YFSETQ. TCRdb re-called the 5' RACE reads with MiXCR, one entry per CDR3 protein. The data show approximately 300,000 distinct CDR3 sequences, 13% seen once. This clonotype was observed many times. The antigen remains unidentified. Sequenced material: CD4+ T cells sorted from PBMCs, taken 45 days after the yellow fever booster vaccination. This TCR came from a man aged 25-45 years who received the YFV17D yellow fever vaccine. The V gene is TRBV5-1, the J gene TRBJ2-7; tentative D call: TRBD1 (6 bases). In DNA form, the CDR3 reads TGCGCCAGCAGCTTGGACGGGACAAGCTCCTACGAGCAGTACTTC. Encoded protein: CASSLDGTSSYEQYF.